Presented here are 9 T cell receptor beta chains from one specimen sequenced in a study of read filtering for tumor transcriptome and immune sequencing. This library used roughly 430 ng RNA and molecular barcoded adaptors spanning alpha/delta and beta/gamma chains. TCRdb reanalysed the reads using MiXCR and keeps one entry per CDR3 protein. The sample records about 130,000 distinct CDR3 sequences, 10% to 15% being singletons. The sequencing sample was made of a population of CD138-negative cells sorted from bone marrow. These receptor sequences come from a donor older than 35 with multiple myeloma.

This clonotype appeared many times. V gene TRBV11-2 combines with J gene TRBJ2-1; possibly TRBD2 for D (7 bases). V lost 0 bases, J lost 15 bases, and 15 bases lay in between. The CDR3 is 13 residues long. CDR1 and CDR2 from the germline V gene are SGHAT and FQNNGV. CDR3 DNA: TGTGCCAGCAGCTTAGATCTGGGAAGGGGGGGGTTCTTC. This sequence encodes CASSLDLGRGGFF.

This clonotype was recorded at least ten times. The chain employs TRBV28 and TRBJ2-7; possibly TRBD1 or TRBD2 for D (6 bases each). With 7 bases removed from V and 6 bases from J, the gap between germline ends came to 19 bases. This CDR3 spans 14 amino acids. Per the germline V gene, CDR1 is MDHEN and CDR2 is SYDVKM. The CDR3 is CASKISRRGAEQYF. CDR3 coding DNA: TGTGCCAGCAAAATAAGCCGGAGGGGGGCCGAGCAGTACTTC.

At least ten counts were recorded for this clonotype. This rearrangement joins TRBV10-3 to TRBJ2-2; possibly TRBD1 for D (6 bases). CDR1 is ENHRY, CDR2 SYGVKD, per germline. This CDR3 is 17 amino acids long. Trimming removed 8 bases at V and 0 bases at J, with 19 bases between. In DNA form, the CDR3 reads TGTGCCATCCAAAACACAGGGATGCGACCGAACACCGGGGAGCTGTTTTTT. Protein sequence: CAIQNTGMRPNTGELFF.

This clonotype was observed a single time. This sequence may be a read error, since a much larger clone differs from it by one base. The J gene is TRBJ1-1, the V gene TRBV12-3 or TRBV12-4, with D tentatively TRBD1 (5 bases). The CDR3 runs 14 residues. This chain's CDR3 is CASSFQGLATEALF. The CDR3 nucleotides read TGTGCCAGCAGTTTTCAGGGTTTGGCCACTGAAGCTCTCTTT.

The chain uses TRBV7-9 and TRBJ2-1; D is perhaps TRBD1 (5 bases). The CDR3 totals 13 residues. V was clipped by 5 bases and J by 8 bases, with 13 bases between them. Looked up from germline, CDR1 is SEHNR and CDR2 is FQNEAQ (reference sequence). The CDR3 spells CASSTQGRHEQFF. The CDR3 DNA sequence: TGTGCCAGCAGCACCCAGGGTCGGCATGAGCAGTTCTTC.

This clonotype was seen ten or more times. The J gene is TRBJ2-1, the V gene TRBV7-9, with 9 bases identical to TRBD2. The germline gives CDR1 SEHNR, CDR2 FQNEAQ (reference sequence). This CDR3 comprises 15 residues. V was pared by 3 bases and J by 8 bases, with 8 bases of the junction left unmatched. The DNA for the CDR3 is TGTGCCAGCAGCTTCGGCGGGGGGGCCGTAGATGAGCAGTTCTTC. It codes for CASSFGGGAVDEQFF.

This clonotype was recorded at least ten times. This chain uses TRBV10-1 with TRBJ2-1; 11 bases are a match to TRBD2. The CDR3 has 15 residues. Germline lookup yields CDR1 WNHNN and CDR2 SYGVQD (reference sequence). V was pared by 9 bases and J by 3 bases, with 7 bases of the junction left unmatched. The CDR3 sequence: CASAETSGGYNEQFF. DNA of the CDR3: TGCGCCAGTGCCGAAACTAGCGGGGGCTACAATGAGCAGTTCTTC.

This clonotype was recorded many times. The chain couples TRBV10-3 to TRBJ2-5; unclear D gene. V was trimmed by 4 bases and J by 5 bases, leaving 11 bases between them. The CDR3 is 13 amino acids. In germline, CDR1 is ENHRY, CDR2 SYGVKD. CDR3 DNA: TGTGCCATCAGTGCCGGACCCGGGGAGACCCAGTACTTC. Its translation is CAISAGPGETQYF.

This clonotype appeared many times. The gene calls are TRBV20-1 and TRBJ2-6; tentatively, D is TRBD1 (6 bases). Trimming removed 0 bases from V and 3 bases from J, with 12 bases in between. In germline, CDR1 is DFQATT, CDR2 SNEGSKA (reference sequence). CDR3 length: 16 amino acids. The CDR3 bases are TGCAGTGCTAGAGATCTCAGGGACAATGGGGCCAACGTCCTGACTTTC. Encoded protein: CSARDLRDNGANVLTF.